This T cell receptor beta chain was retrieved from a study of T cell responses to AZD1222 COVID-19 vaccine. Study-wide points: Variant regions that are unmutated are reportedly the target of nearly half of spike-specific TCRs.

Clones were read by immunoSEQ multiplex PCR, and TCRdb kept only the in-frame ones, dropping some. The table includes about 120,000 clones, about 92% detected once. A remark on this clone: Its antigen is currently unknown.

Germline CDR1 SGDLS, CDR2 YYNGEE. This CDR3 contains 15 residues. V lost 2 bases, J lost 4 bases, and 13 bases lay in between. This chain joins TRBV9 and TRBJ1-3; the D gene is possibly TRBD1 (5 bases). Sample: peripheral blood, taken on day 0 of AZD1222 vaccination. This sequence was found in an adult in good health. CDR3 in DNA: TGTGCCAGCAGCGTGGCGGGACTCCCAGGAAACACCATATATTTT. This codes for CASSVAGLPGNTIYF. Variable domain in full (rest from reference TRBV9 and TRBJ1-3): DSGVTQTPKHLITATGQRVTLRCSPRSGDLSVYWYQQSLDQGLQFLIQYYNGEERAKGNILERFSAQQFPDLHSELNLSSLELGDSALYFCASSVAGLPGNTIYFGEGSWLTVV.